This TCR beta chain was found in a study of beta chain features in type 1 diabetes. Study overall: Taken together, all samples contributed 90 million to 140 million examined sorted cells. Study findings and constraints: Reads derived from cDNA could over-represent cells showing high TCR expression.

About this clone: Antigen: not known.

Germline assignment: CDR1 SGHTA and CDR2 FQGNSA. Losses at the gene ends were 1 base for V and 7 bases for J; bases not matched to a gene: 5. The CDR3 spans 16 residues. Investigators reverse transcribed all isolated RNA, so they sequenced expressed TCRB transcripts. About 4 million reads per sample were averaged for naive, central memory and regulatory samples. Clones were read by immunoSEQ multiplex PCR, and TCRdb kept only the in-frame ones, dropping some. The sample lists 250,000 to 350,000 clones, approximately 15% seen once, with roughly 6.7% in the top ten. A sort by CD45RO/CCR7/CD25/CD127/CD95/CD27 yielded CD4+ naive, central memory, regulatory and stem cell-like memory cells.

The TCR originated in a man aged 25-40 years in good health. The chain is built from TRBV7-2 and TRBJ2-1; 12 bases align to TRBD2. Sequenced sample: central memory CD4+ T cells from blood. In DNA, the CDR3 is TGTGCCAGCAGCTTAGTGGGGACTAGCGGGTTAAATGAGCAGTTCTTC. Its translation: CASSLVGTSGLNEQFF.